These 25 T cell receptor beta chains share one sample of origin, sequenced in a study of T-cell memory formation after mild COVID-19. TCRdb called the 5' RACE reads again in MiXCR, with one record for every CDR3 protein. The table has under 450,000 distinct CDR3 sequences, about 15% seen once. Specimen: PBMCs or a T cell subset sorted from them (not recorded which). These receptors were taken from a man aged 18-30 years who had mild COVID-19 (a few samples of this study predate the infection). Cell type and time point are not known.

The J gene is TRBJ1-1, the V gene TRBV11-2, with a possible D match to TRBD1 (5 bases). Germline CDR1 SGHAT, CDR2 FQNNGV. This CDR3 spans 16 amino acids. V shed 4 bases and J shed 0 bases, with 15 bases lying between them. CDR3 in amino acids: CASSSSRDGMNTEAFF. CDR3 coding DNA: TGTGCCAGCAGCTCCTCCCGGGACGGCATGAACACTGAAGCTTTCTTT.

This clonotype was seen more than once but under ten times. V is TRBV7-8 and J is TRBJ2-1; possibly TRBD1 for D (7 bases). Germline V CDR1 and CDR2: SGHVS, FQNEAQ. The ends were cut back, 1 base at V and 12 bases at J, with 13 bases in the middle. The CDR3 runs to 13 residues. The CDR3 nucleotides read TGTGCCAGCAGCTTAGATTACAGGGGAGGGCAGTTCTTC. Protein: CASSLDYRGGQFF.

This clonotype was seen a handful of times. The rearrangement uses TRBV9 and TRBJ2-5; possible D gene TRBD2, 6 bases. Between the trimmed V and J ends, which lost 0 bases and 3 bases, there was a span of 12 bases. The germline V gene encodes CDR1 SGDLS and CDR2 YYNGEE. The CDR3 length is 15 residues. DNA of the CDR3: TGTGCCAGCAGCGTAGGCGTTGGCGGGGAAGAGACCCAGTACTTC. Amino acids: CASSVGVGGEETQYF. Supplemented by reference TRBV9 and TRBJ2-5, the full variable domain reads DSGVTQTPKHLITATGQRVTLRCSPRSGDLSVYWYQQSLDQGLQFLIQYYNGEERAKGNILERFSAQQFPDLHSELNLSSLELGDSALYFCASSVGVGGEETQYFGPGTRLLVL.

The V gene is TRBV7-3, the J gene TRBJ2-5, with 9 bases fitting TRBD1. CDR3 length: 13 residues. Per germline, CDR1 SGHTA and CDR2 FQGTGA. With V trimmed by 6 bases and J by 6 bases, 5 bases remained unmatched. CDR3 bases: TGTGCCAGCAGTTGGGACAGGGCCCAGACCCAGTACTTC. Its translation is CASSWDRAQTQYF.

The chain recombines TRBV20-1 with TRBJ2-5; D is undetermined. Germline V CDR1 and CDR2: DFQATT, SNEGSKA (reference sequence). V shed 1 base and J shed 2 bases, with 20 bases lying between them. The CDR3 runs to 17 residues. In DNA, the CDR3 is TGCAGTGCTAGAGGATATTCGGATACACTTACGCAAGAGACCCAGTACTTC. Its translation is CSARGYSDTLTQETQYF.

V is TRBV10-3 and J is TRBJ2-1; the D gene is possibly TRBD2 (5 bases). The CDR3 is 14 residues long. From germline, CDR1 is ENHRY and CDR2 SYGVKD. The V gene lost 0 bases and the J gene lost 10 bases, with 13 bases spanning the gap. The CDR3 is CAISESRGMGEQFF. The DNA of the CDR3 is TGTGCCATCAGTGAGTCGAGAGGGATGGGAGAGCAGTTCTTC.

This chain links TRBV5-1 with TRBJ2-2, with D unresolved. V lost 0 bases and J 1 base, leaving 4 bases between the germline ends. Per germline, CDR1 SGHRS and CDR2 YFSETQ. The length of the CDR3 is 14 residues. The CDR3 DNA sequence: TGCGCCAGCAGCTTGGGGGAGAACACCGGGGAGCTGTTTTTT. It codes for CASSLGENTGELFF.

This clonotype turned up a few times. The chain recombines TRBV20-1 with TRBJ2-5; no reliable D call. The CDR3 spans 16 residues. Trimming cost V 3 bases and J 0 bases, with 17 bases left between them. Germline V gives CDR1 DFQATT, CDR2 SNEGSKA (reference sequence). The CDR3 bases are TGCAGTGCTAGCCCCCCATCGGCAATGTACCAAGAGACCCAGTACTTC. This gives the protein CSASPPSAMYQETQYF.

The sample holds many counts of this clonotype. The junction departs from the called germline gene at one end, perhaps through a read error. The genes are TRBV6-5 and TRBJ1-6, with 7 bases matching TRBD1. The CDR3 covers 11 residues. CDR1 is MNHEY, CDR2 SVGAGI, per germline. The CDR3 reads CASSYGDRTIF. CDR3 nucleotides: TGTGCCAGCAGTTACGGGGACAGAACCATCTTT.

There are a few counts of this clonotype. The chain recombines TRBV6-5 with TRBJ1-1; possible D gene TRBD1, 5 bases. This CDR3 has 16 residues. V was trimmed by 0 bases and J by 1 base, leaving 12 bases between them. Germline CDR1 is MNHEY and CDR2 is SVGAGI. DNA of the CDR3: TGTGCCAGCAGTTACTCGGCCCTGACAGCGAACACTGAAGCTTTCTTT. It translates to CASSYSALTANTEAFF.

The rearrangement uses TRBV5-1 and TRBJ1-2, with D possibly TRBD1 on 6 matching bases. V was pared by 1 base and J by 0 bases, with 10 bases between. Germline V gives CDR1 SGHRS, CDR2 YFSETQ. This CDR3 region has 15 residues. CDR3 sequence (DNA): TGCGCCAGCAGCTTGTCGGACAGCACTAACTATGGCTACACCTTC. The encoded protein is CASSLSDSTNYGYTF. Full variable domain (rest looked up from reference TRBV5-1 and TRBJ1-2): KAGVTQTPRYLIKTRGQQVTLSCSPISGHRSVSWYQQTPGQGLQFLFEYFSETQRNKGNFPGRFSGRQFSNSRSEMNVSTLELGDSALYLCASSLSDSTNYGYTFGSGTRLTVV.

In this sample, this clonotype turned up a few times. The genes are TRBV27 and TRBJ2-3, with D unclear. Germline V gene sequence: CDR1 MNHEY, CDR2 SMNVEV (reference sequence). The CDR3 runs 15 residues. V was cut by 0 bases and J by 2 bases, with 9 bases left in between. The CDR3 here is CASSLSATYTDTQYF. The CDR3 DNA reads as TGTGCCAGCAGTTTATCGGCAACATACACAGATACGCAGTATTTT.

This clonotype came up many times. The rearrangement joins TRBV19 to TRBJ2-7; D gene ambiguous. The CDR3 extends over 12 amino acids. Germline values: CDR1 LNHDA, CDR2 SQIVND (reference sequence). V was cut by 5 bases and J by 1 base, with 6 bases left in between. Here the CDR3 DNA reads TGTGCCAGTAGTTCCGGTTCCTACGAGCAGTACTTC. The encoded protein is CASSSGSYEQYF.

This clonotype was seen many times. The genes are TRBV7-8 and TRBJ2-3; a weak D match, TRBD2 (7 bases). CDR3 length: 18 amino acids. Trimming took off 2 bases at V and 0 bases at J, with 18 bases between the two ends. Germline V lookup: CDR1 SGHVS, CDR2 FQNEAQ. CDR3 in amino acids: CASSLRGGGISSTDTQYF. In DNA, the CDR3 is TGTGCCAGCAGCTTACGAGGGGGGGGGATCTCTAGCACAGATACGCAGTATTTT. Complete variable domain (other parts from reference TRBV7-8 and TRBJ2-3): GAGVSQSPRYKVAKRGQDVALRCDPISGHVSLFWYQQALGQGPEFLTYFQNEAQLDKSGLPSDRFFAERPEGSVSTLKIQRTQQEDSAVYLCASSLRGGGISSTDTQYFGPGTRLTVL.

The V gene is TRBV2, the J gene TRBJ1-2, with TRBD1 identical over 9 bases. CDR3 length: 13 amino acids. J was trimmed by 7 bases and V by 10 bases; bases with no gene match: 10. Per the germline V gene, CDR1 is SNHLY and CDR2 is FYNNEI. CDR3 in DNA: TGTGCCACCGGGGACAGGGAGTCGTCTGGCTACACCTTC. Residues: CATGDRESSGYTF.

This clonotype was seen at least ten times. This rearrangement joins TRBV5-1 to TRBJ1-1; 11 nucleotides agree with TRBD1. The CDR3 consists of 16 residues. Germline CDR1 SGHRS, CDR2 YFSETQ. Losses at the gene ends were 4 bases for V and 6 bases for J; bases not matched to a gene: 11. The CDR3 is CASSVAPGQGDPEAFF. The CDR3 DNA is TGCGCCAGCAGCGTGGCTCCGGGACAGGGGGACCCTGAAGCTTTCTTT.

The chain has TRBV4-1 and TRBJ1-6, with D unclear. Germline V gene sequence: CDR1 MGHRA, CDR2 YSYEKL. The CDR3 is made up of 15 amino acids. V was clipped by 4 bases and J by 5 bases, with 12 bases between them. The CDR3 DNA follows: TGCGCCAGCAGCCTGGGGATGGGAGATAATTCACCCCTCCACTTT. Its translation: CASSLGMGDNSPLHF.

Points on this clonotype: The junction shows a germline mismatch at one end, possibly a read error. The chain employs TRBV6-6 and TRBJ1-1, with 11 bases identical to TRBD1. This CDR3 has 15 amino acids. Germline CDR1 reads MNHNY; CDR2 reads SVGAGI (reference sequence). DNA of the CDR3: TGTGCCAGCAGGGCCCGGGACAGGGGGAACTCTGAAGCTTTCTTT. Protein: CASRARDRGNSEAFF.

This clonotype was detected only a few times. The V and J genes are TRBV6-5 and TRBJ2-5, with D tentatively TRBD2 (6 bases). Trimming shortened V by 4 bases and J by 4 bases, and 13 bases separated the two germline ends. The CDR3 is 14 residues long. Germline CDR1 is MNHEY and CDR2 is SVGAGI. The CDR3 loop reads CASSLLGGGETQYF. The CDR3 DNA sequence: TGTGCCAGCAGTTTACTCGGGGGAGGAGAGACCCAGTACTTC.

The rearrangement uses TRBV4-1 and TRBJ2-1, with 7 bases aligning to TRBD1. CDR1 and CDR2 from the germline V gene are MGHRA and YSYEKL. With 6 bases clipped from V and 4 bases from J, the junction kept 6 bases outside the gene matches. This CDR3 region has 14 residues. In DNA, the CDR3 is TGCGCCAGCAGGACAGGGCTGGGGTACAATGAGCAGTTCTTC. It encodes CASRTGLGYNEQFF.

This clonotype has just a few counts. The genes are TRBV4-1 and TRBJ2-2; the match to TRBD1 covers 9 bases. CDR1 and CDR2 (germline): MGHRA, YSYEKL. V shed 3 bases and J 13 bases; nucleotides not matched to a gene: 6. The CDR3 loop spans 13 amino acids. CDR3 loop: CASSHRQGERLFF. The CDR3 DNA reads as TGCGCCAGCAGCCACAGACAGGGGGAGAGGCTGTTTTTT.

The V gene is TRBV7-2, the J gene TRBJ2-7, with D maybe TRBD2 (5 bases). The length of the CDR3 is 14 residues. The germline gives CDR1 SGHTA, CDR2 FQGNSA. Between the trimmed V and J ends, which lost 1 base and 3 bases, there was a span of 10 bases. The CDR3 DNA reads TGTGCCAGCAGCTTAGGCGAGGGTGGCTACGAGCAGTACGTC. Translating gives CASSLGEGGYEQYV.

V and J are TRBV6-5 and TRBJ2-7; TRBD1 aligns across 9 bases. J gave up 7 bases and V 5 bases, and 9 bases lay outside the gene matches. This CDR3 is built from 14 residues. Germline V gene lookup returns CDR1 MNHEY and CDR2 SVGAGI. The CDR3 nucleotides are TGTGCCAGCAGTCCGGGACAGGGAGTGGGAGAGCAGTACGTC. Amino acid sequence: CASSPGQGVGEQYV.

In this sample, this clonotype turned up many times. This chain uses TRBV5-1 with TRBJ2-2; D not resolved. Trimming cost V 2 bases and J 7 bases, with 12 bases left between them. The length of the CDR3 is 14 residues. Germline V gene lookup returns CDR1 SGHRS and CDR2 YFSETQ. The CDR3 sequence is CASSFADPFGELFF. CDR3 DNA: TGCGCCAGCAGCTTCGCGGACCCGTTCGGGGAGCTGTTTTTT. Full variable domain (rest looked up from reference TRBV5-1 and TRBJ2-2): KAGVTQTPRYLIKTRGQQVTLSCSPISGHRSVSWYQQTPGQGLQFLFEYFSETQRNKGNFPGRFSGRQFSNSRSEMNVSTLELGDSALYLCASSFADPFGELFFGEGSRLTVL.

The J gene is TRBJ1-1, the V gene TRBV20-1; tentative D call: TRBD1 (6 bases). The length of the CDR3 is 13 residues. Germline assignment: CDR1 DFQATT and CDR2 SNEGSKA (reference sequence). Trimming removed 7 bases from V and 2 bases from J, with 14 bases in between. The DNA for the CDR3 is TGCAGTGTTAAACTACAGGGAAACACTGAAGCTTTCTTT. It specifies CSVKLQGNTEAFF.